These T cell receptor beta chains were read from a single sample in a study of beta chain features in type 1 diabetes. Measured with immunoSEQ multiplex PCR; TCRdb has only the in-frame clones, and not every one. This table has hundreds of thousands of clones, roughly 10% appearing once. Sequencing was carried out using naive CD4+ T cells from blood. Receptors were obtained from a woman between 18 and 29 years old in good health. CDR3s include the opening cysteine and the closing phenylalanine or tryptophan. A D gene is named only where the DNA matches it firmly. Clone size is not always given. Where it is, it says once, few, many or a class for expanded clones.

once	TRBV2	TRBJ2-3	NA	CASRPGGLEDTQYF	TGTGCCAGCAGACCCGGGGGCCTTGAGGATACGCAGTATTTT
NA	TRBV2	TRBJ1-6	NA	CASTPVNNSPLHF	TGTGCCAGCACCCCAGTGAATAATTCACCCCTCCACTTT
NA	TRBV5-1	TRBJ2-5	NA	CASSLGQETQYF	TGCGCCAGCAGCTTAGGGCAAGAGACCCAGTACTTC
few	TRBV7-3	TRBJ2-7	NA	CASSSLTGREQYF	TGTGCCAGCAGCTCACTAACAGGGCGCGAGCAGTACTTC
many	TRBV30	TRBJ1-1	TRBD1	CAWTRGGLNTEAFF	TGTGCCTGGACGAGAGGGGGCCTGAACACTGAAGCTTTCTTT
NA	TRBV4-2	TRBJ2-3	NA	CASSQGLWDTQYF	TGTGCCAGCAGCCAAGGGCTGTGGGATACGCAGTATTTT
NA	TRBV18	TRBJ2-5	NA	CASSPKDLKTQYF	TGTGCCAGCTCACCAAAGGATTTGAAGACCCAGTACTTC
once	TRBV5-1	TRBJ1-1	NA	CASSLDRGNTEAFF	TGCGCCAGCAGCTTAGATAGGGGGAACACTGAAGCTTTCTTT
few	TRBV18	TRBJ2-7	NA	CASSPYSGDEQYF	TGTGCCAGCTCACCATATTCCGGGGACGAGCAGTACTTC
few	TRBV6-1	TRBJ2-3	NA	CASSEAGITTDTQYF	TGTGCCAGCAGTGAAGCGGGGATAACCACAGATACGCAGTATTTT
NA	TRBV15	TRBJ2-3	TRBD2	CATSESGVTDTQYF	TGTGCCACCAGCGAGAGCGGGGTCACAGATACGCAGTATTTT
NA	TRBV7-2	TRBJ2-7	NA	CASSRSRAASYEQYF	TGTGCCAGCAGCCGGTCCAGGGCCGCCTCCTACGAGCAGTACTTC
few	TRBV7-2	TRBJ1-3	NA	CASSSLQGTHSGNTIYF	TGTGCCAGCAGCTCGTTACAGGGTACCCACTCTGGAAACACCATATATTTT
NA	TRBV2	TRBJ2-1	TRBD2	CASSEGLLAGAYNEQFF	TGTGCCAGCAGTGAAGGCCTCCTAGCGGGGGCCTACAATGAGCAGTTCTTC
NA	TRBV15	TRBJ2-7	TRBD2	CATSRAHGTSGSIGEQYF	TGTGCCACCAGCAGAGCACACGGGACTAGCGGGAGCATAGGCGAGCAGTACTTC